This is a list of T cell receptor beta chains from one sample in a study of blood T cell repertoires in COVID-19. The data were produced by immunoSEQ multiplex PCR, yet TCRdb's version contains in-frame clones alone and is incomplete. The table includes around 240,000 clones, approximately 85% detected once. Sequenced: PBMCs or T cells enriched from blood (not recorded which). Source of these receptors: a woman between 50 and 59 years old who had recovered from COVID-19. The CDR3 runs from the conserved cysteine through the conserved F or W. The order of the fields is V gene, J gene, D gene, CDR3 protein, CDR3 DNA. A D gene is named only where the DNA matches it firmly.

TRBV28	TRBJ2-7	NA	CASSFGSLGTEQYF	TGTGCCAGCAGTTTTGGCAGCCTAGGAACTGAGCAGTACTTC
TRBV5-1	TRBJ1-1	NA	CASSSGEWNTEAFF	TGCGCCAGCAGCTCTGGGGAGTGGAACACTGAAGCTTTCTTT
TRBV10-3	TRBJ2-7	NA	CAISDGSEQYF	TGTGCCATCAGTGACGGGAGCGAGCAGTACTTC
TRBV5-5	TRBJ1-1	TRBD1	CASSLILTGDAEAFF	TGTGCCAGCAGCCTCATCTTAACAGGGGACGCTGAAGCTTTCTTT
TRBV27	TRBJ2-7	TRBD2	CASSPGGTYEQYF	TGTGCCAGCAGCCCGGGAGGGACCTACGAGCAGTACTTC
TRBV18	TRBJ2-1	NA	CASSPPGSKRLDEQFF	TGTGCCAGCTCACCACCGGGTTCAAAGCGGCTGGATGAGCAGTTCTTC
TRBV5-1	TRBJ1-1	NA	CASTPRGPSTEAFF	TGCGCCAGCACCCCCCGGGGTCCTTCCACTGAAGCTTTCTTT
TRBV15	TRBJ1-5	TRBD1	CATSTGTGVNQPQHF	TGTGCCACCAGCACCGGGACAGGCGTCAATCAGCCCCAGCATTTT
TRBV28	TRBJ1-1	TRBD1	CASSRQGARTEAFF	TGTGCCAGCAGTCGACAGGGGGCTCGGACTGAAGCTTTCTTT
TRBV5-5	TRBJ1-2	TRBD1	CASSWGPGTGNANYGYTF	TGTGCCAGCAGCTGGGGTCCCGGGACAGGGAACGCTAACTATGGCTACACCTTC
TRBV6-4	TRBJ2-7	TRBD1	CAISRDRGSYEQYF	TGTGCCATATCCCGGGACAGGGGCTCCTACGAGCAGTACTTC
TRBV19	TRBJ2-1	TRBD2	CASSSQRENNEQFF	TGTGCCAGTAGTTCCCAGCGGGAGAACAATGAGCAGTTCTTC
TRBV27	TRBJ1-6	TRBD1	CASSPPGQGAYNSPLHF	TGTGCCAGCAGTCCTCCGGGACAGGGGGCATATAATTCACCCCTCCACTTT